What follows are 20 T cell receptor beta chains derived from one specimen sequenced in a study of blood T cell repertoires in COVID-19. Method: immunoSEQ multiplex PCR; TCRdb's copy keeps in-frame clones and lacks some. Among over 85,000 clones, about 85% were seen once, and the ten largest hold roughly 12%. Sequences were obtained from peripheral blood. These receptors all stem from a human donor in a cohort sampled during active COVID-19.

The chain couples TRBV10-3 to TRBJ2-7; 10 bases are a match to TRBD1. Germline-derived CDR1 and CDR2 are ENHRY and SYGVKD. After removal of 4 bases from V and 0 bases from J, the junction contained 6 bases not matched to a gene. There are 16 residues in the CDR3. Here the CDR3 DNA reads TGTGCCATCAGTGCCCATGGACAGGGGGGCTCCTACGAGCAGTACTTC. This gives the protein CAISAHGQGGSYEQYF.

The rearrangement joins TRBV3-1 (or the pseudogene TRBV3-2) to TRBJ2-2, with 9 bases aligning to TRBD2. The CDR3 has 16 amino acids. V lost 2 bases, J lost 2 bases, and 3 bases stayed unmatched. Germline values: CDR1 LGHDT, CDR2 YNNKEL (reference sequence). This CDR3 is CASSQSGGLNTGELFF. The CDR3, as DNA: TGTGCCAGCAGCCAAAGCGGGGGGCTAAACACCGGGGAGCTGTTTTTT.

This sequence joins TRBV5-6 and TRBJ1-2; 9 bases are a match to TRBD1. V shed 2 bases and J 5 bases; nucleotides not matched to a gene: 10. Germline lookup yields CDR1 SGHDT and CDR2 YYEEEE. The CDR3 is 16 amino acids. The CDR3 loop is CASSFWTGTGSYGYTF. DNA for the CDR3: TGTGCCAGCAGCTTCTGGACCGGGACAGGGTCTTATGGCTACACCTTC.

J is TRBJ2-3 and V is TRBV9; D possibly corresponds to TRBD2 (5 bases). V was trimmed by 0 bases and J by 7 bases, leaving 12 bases between them. This CDR3 has 14 residues. CDR1 and CDR2 (germline): SGDLS, YYNGEE. The CDR3 bases are TGTGCCAGCAGCGTAGCAGGAGGTGCGAATACGCAGTATTTT. As protein: CASSVAGGANTQYF.

This chain uses TRBV6-6 with TRBJ2-7; D possibly corresponds to TRBD2 (6 bases). Germline lookup yields CDR1 MNHNY and CDR2 SVGAGI (reference sequence). The CDR3 extends over 15 amino acids. Deletions cut 10 bases from V and 1 base from J, with 20 bases between. CDR3 DNA sequence: TGTGCCACCACAACGGGGACTTCAGGATCCTACGAGCAGTACTTC. Translated: CATTTGTSGSYEQYF.

The CDR3 spells CASSLEWAGGLRETQYF. In DNA form, the CDR3 reads TGTGCCAGCAGCTTAGAATGGGCAGGGGGTTTGAGGGAGACCCAGTACTTC. The chain uses TRBV7-7 and TRBJ2-5, with 7 bases aligning to TRBD1. Losses at the gene ends were 1 base for V and 5 bases for J; bases not matched to a gene: 13. The CDR3 is 17 amino acids. Germline V lookup: CDR1 SSHAT, CDR2 FNYEAQ (reference sequence).

The chain combines TRBV7-3 with TRBJ2-3; 7 positions match TRBD2. The CDR3 totals 16 residues. J lost 1 base, V lost 5 bases, and 9 bases had no gene match. Germline V gene sequence: CDR1 SGHTA, CDR2 FQGTGA. The DNA of the CDR3 is TGTGCCAGCAGCCCTGGGGCTAGCGGACGCACAGATACGCAGTATTTT. Translating gives CASSPGASGRTDTQYF.

The chain uses TRBV5-4 and TRBJ2-1; 7 bases are a match to TRBD1. Germline assignment: CDR1 SGHNT and CDR2 YYREEE (reference sequence). The CDR3 spans 11 residues. Unmatched junction bases numbered 5, after V lost 3 bases and J lost 14 bases. CDR3 DNA sequence: TGTGCCAGCAGCTCGGACAGGAGTGAGTTCTTC. Translation: CASSSDRSEFF.

This clone was seen a handful of times. The chain recombines TRBV7-3 with TRBJ2-7; D uncertain. V lost 7 bases to trimming and J lost 3 bases, with 10 bases between them. The germline CDR1 and CDR2 sequences are SGHTA and FQGTGA. The CDR3 contains 12 residues. The CDR3 nucleotides read TGTGCCAGCATGGGCTCCGACTACGAGCAGTACTTC. It is translated as CASMGSDYEQYF. The variable domain in full, with the rest retrieved from reference TRBV7-3 and TRBJ2-7, is GAGVSQTPSNKVTEKGKYVELRCDPISGHTALYWYRQSLGQGPEFLIYFQGTGAADDSGLPNDRFFAVRPEGSVSTLKIQRTERGDSAVYLCASMGSDYEQYFGPGTRLTVT.

The chain links TRBV27 to TRBJ2-7; TRBD1 might be the D (5 bases). Trimming cost V 2 bases and J 0 bases, with 11 bases left between them. The germline gives CDR1 MNHEY, CDR2 SMNVEV (reference sequence). CDR3 length: 15 amino acids. CDR3 protein: CASSLVSGLSYEQYF. CDR3 DNA: TGTGCCAGCAGTTTAGTCTCAGGGCTCTCCTACGAGCAGTACTTC.

V and J are TRBV28 and TRBJ1-1; 9 bases align to TRBD1. The CDR3 totals 14 residues. CDR1 and CDR2 from the germline V gene are MDHEN and SYDVKM. Unmatched junction bases numbered 7, after V lost 7 bases and J lost 4 bases. The CDR3 DNA is TGTGCCAGCACTGGGACAGGGAAGGGCACTGAAGCTTTCTTT. This codes for CASTGTGKGTEAFF.

J is TRBJ1-5 and V is TRBV4-3, with D hard to call. Germline CDR1 and CDR2: LGHNA and YSLEER. This CDR3 contains 15 residues. Trimming removed 0 bases from V and 7 bases from J, with 13 bases in between. CDR3: CASSQDSGGRQPQHF. Written as DNA, the CDR3 is TGCGCCAGCAGCCAAGATTCGGGCGGGCGGCAGCCCCAGCATTTT.

This chain links TRBV6-4 with TRBJ2-7, with TRBD1 matching 7 bases. CDR3 length: 14 amino acids. The V and J ends lost 2 bases and 2 bases, in that order; junction bases with no gene match: 3. Germline lookup yields CDR1 MRHNA and CDR2 SNTAGT. The CDR3 here is CASSDPTGAYEQYF. As DNA, the CDR3 is TGTGCCAGCAGTGACCCTACAGGGGCCTACGAGCAGTACTTC.

The chain joins TRBV30 to TRBJ2-7, with TRBD1 matching 10 bases. V was pared by 3 bases and J by 3 bases, with 2 bases of the junction left unmatched. There are 13 residues in the CDR3. The germline CDR1 and CDR2 sequences are GTSNPN and SVGIG (reference sequence). This CDR3 is CAWSGQGGYEQYF. As DNA, the CDR3 is TGTGCCTGGAGCGGACAGGGGGGCTACGAGCAGTACTTC.

The V and J genes are TRBV5-4 and TRBJ2-3, with D possibly being TRBD1 (6 bases). V lost 0 bases, J lost 2 bases, and 13 bases lay in between. The CDR3 is 16 residues long. Per the germline V gene, CDR1 is SGHNT and CDR2 is YYREEE (reference sequence). The CDR3: CASSLAVTGNTDTQYF. The CDR3 bases are TGTGCCAGCAGCTTGGCGGTGACAGGTAACACAGATACGCAGTATTTT. Full variable domain (missing parts from reference TRBV5-4 and TRBJ2-3): ETGVTQSPTHLIKTRGQQVTLRCSSQSGHNTVSWYQQALGQGPQFIFQYYREEENGRGNFPPRFSGLQFPNYSSELNVNALELDDSALYLCASSLAVTGNTDTQYFGPGTRLTVL.

This chain links TRBV6-5 with TRBJ2-1; D unresolved. Trimming stripped 5 bases from V and 3 bases from J, with 5 bases between. The germline V gene encodes CDR1 MNHEY and CDR2 SVGAGI. There are 12 residues in the CDR3. The DNA of the CDR3 is TGTGCCAGCAGTAGACTCTACAATGAGCAGTTCTTC. Its protein product is CASSRLYNEQFF.

The rearrangement uses TRBV6-2 or TRBV6-3 and TRBJ2-5; TRBD1 is a possible D gene (6 bases). Germline CDR1 reads MNHEY; CDR2 reads SVGEGT. V lost 1 base to trimming and J lost 4 bases, with 13 bases between them. The CDR3 is 15 residues long. The CDR3 is CASSYLGKDRETQYF. The DNA for the CDR3 is TGTGCCAGCAGTTACTTGGGGAAGGACAGAGAGACCCAGTACTTC.

The chain is built from TRBV29-1 and TRBJ2-1, with 10 bases lining up with TRBD2. Losses at the gene ends were 6 bases for V and 9 bases for J; bases not matched to a gene: 11. Germline loops: CDR1 SQVTM, CDR2 ANQGSEA. CDR3 length: 14 residues. The CDR3 loop reads CSVGGTSVLREQFF. CDR3 nucleotides: TGCAGCGTCGGTGGGACTAGCGTTCTCCGTGAGCAGTTCTTC.

This chain connects TRBV30 to TRBJ1-2; 11 bases fit TRBD1. CDR3 length equals 14 residues. CDR1 and CDR2 from the germline V gene are GTSNPN and SVGIG (reference sequence). V was clipped by 2 bases and J by 8 bases; unmatched bases: 7. CDR3 nucleotides: TGTGCCTGGAGTTTGGACAGGGGGCGCCCGGGCTACACCTTC. Amino acid sequence: CAWSLDRGRPGYTF.

This clone was detected a few times. The V call is TRBV5-6, the J call TRBJ2-1; no reliable D call. This CDR3 has 12 amino acids. In germline, CDR1 is SGHDT, CDR2 YYEEEE. V shed 0 bases and J shed 5 bases, with 3 bases lying between them. The CDR3, as DNA: TGTGCCAGCAGCTTGGAGCACAATGAGCAGTTCTTC. This gives the protein CASSLEHNEQFF.